The clone carrying this T cell receptor beta chain was recorded at least ten times. From germline, CDR1 is MNHNS and CDR2 SASEGT. This CDR3 region has 13 residues. Unmatched junction bases numbered 7, after V lost 5 bases and J lost 7 bases. The time point denotes: persistent/refractory GD, antithyroid drugs over 5 years with positive TRAb. PBMC RNA was the source of the TCR library. This entry comes from a study of regulatory T cells in long-lasting Graves disease. Relying on iRepertoire HTBI primers and Arm-PCR of CDR3 regions, the team built TCR beta libraries. MiXCR, applied by TCRdb to the multiplex PCR reads, yields one record per CDR3 protein. The table records roughly 500,000 distinct CDR3 sequences, about 22% of them present only once.

The sequence derives from a female donor with Graves disease. Specimen: peripheral blood mononuclear cells (PBMCs), collected when the disease was refractory, from a patient treated with antithyroid drugs. The V call is TRBV6-1, the J call TRBJ1-2, with TRBD1 matching over 7 bases. This CDR3 is CASSPTGVGGYTF. The CDR3 DNA reads as TGTGCCAGCAGTCCCACAGGGGTTGGTGGCTACACCTTC.